The present TCR beta chain was sequenced within a study of cytotoxic CD8 clonotypes in ibrutinib-treated CLL. Across the whole study: Sample averages reached 255,043 productive templates and 94,082 productive rearrangements. General study results and limits: Public clonotypes (which were uncommon) either contracted or remained stable on treatment.

Details on this clone: As yet, its antigen is unknown.

Deep sequencing aimed at 1 in 200,000 to 1 in 1 million T cells' resolution. The method was immunoSEQ multiplex PCR; TCRdb's version includes in-frame clones alone and lacks a portion of them. The data contain roughly 160,000 clones, roughly 80% of them singletons. The source of this sequence is a human donor with chronic lymphocytic leukemia. The input for sequencing was PBMCs, taken after 24 months of ibrutinib treatment.

The CDR3 reads CASSLLAQGPNTEAFF. The DNA of the CDR3 is TGTGCCAGCAGCCTCCTGGCTCAGGGCCCGAACACTGAAGCTTTCTTT. V gene TRBV27 combines with J gene TRBJ1-1; D perhaps matches TRBD1 (5 bases). The CDR3 runs to 16 residues. In germline, CDR1 is MNHEY, CDR2 SMNVEV (reference sequence). V dropped 6 bases and J dropped 1 base, with 18 bases sitting between them.